These 26 T cell receptor beta chains were sequenced from one sample in a study of vaccination and CD4 T cells after COVID-19. Treatment defined: roughly ten-day PBMC culture with coronavirus spike peptide pools or control peptides (ViraFEST assay). Sequencing of the DNA from cultured CD4+ T cells was carried out with the Oncomine TCR Beta short-read assay. TCRdb fed the PCR reads into MiXCR, producing one record per CDR3 protein. Among about 5,400 distinct CDR3 sequences listed, nearly 50% were seen once. Their antigen targets remain unknown. The specimen was CD4+ T cells from blood, cultured in vitro. Receptors were obtained from a human donor who had recovered from COVID-19.

The chain combines TRBV7-8 with TRBJ2-6; 7 bases match TRBD1. V shed 8 bases, J shed 0 bases, and the junction held 10 bases outside the gene matches. The CDR3 is 17 amino acids. The germline gives CDR1 SGHVS, CDR2 FQNEAQ. CDR3 in amino acids: CASERDRDFSGANVLTF. The CDR3 DNA sequence: TGTGCCAGCGAAAGGGACAGAGACTTCTCTGGGGCCAACGTCCTGACTTTC.

Concerning this clonotype: This may be a read error: a much more frequent sequence differs by one nucleotide. The V gene is TRBV6-5, the J gene TRBJ1-3; D is undetermined. This CDR3 contains 13 residues. In germline, CDR1 is MNHEY, CDR2 SVGAGI. The DNA of the CDR3 is TGTGCCAACAGTTACCGCGGTGGAAACACCATATATTTT. This gives the protein CANSYRGGNTIYF.

The chain carries TRBV30 and TRBJ1-5; tentative D call: TRBD1 (5 bases). Trimming cost V 6 bases and J 1 base, with 16 bases left between them. Per germline, CDR1 GTSNPN and CDR2 SVGIG (reference sequence). The CDR3 has 15 amino acids. This CDR3 is CACGGGSGSNQPQHF. The CDR3 nucleotides are TGTGCCTGCGGGGGTGGTAGTGGGAGCAATCAGCCCCAGCATTTT.

This clonotype came up a few times. The gene calls are TRBV19 and TRBJ1-6; TRBD1 is a possible D gene (5 bases). V was pared by 7 bases and J by 7 bases, with 17 bases between. The CDR3 is 15 residues long. Germline values: CDR1 LNHDA, CDR2 SQIVND (reference sequence). DNA for the CDR3: TGTGCCAGTAAACTCTCCAGGGCAAGGAATTCACCCCTCCACTTT. Translation gives CASKLSRARNSPLHF. Using reference TRBV19 and TRBJ1-6 for the parts outside the CDR3, the full variable domain is DGGITQSPKYLFRKEGQNVTLSCEQNLNHDAMYWYRQDPGQGLRLIYYSQIVNDFQKGDIAEGYSVSREKKESFPLTVTSAQKNPTAFYLCASKLSRARNSPLHFGNGTRLTVT.

This chain connects TRBV19 to TRBJ1-6; TRBD1 agrees at 8 bases. There are 15 residues in the CDR3. With V trimmed by 6 bases and J by 0 bases, 1 base remained unmatched. CDR1 is LNHDA and CDR2 is SQIVND in the germline V gene (reference sequence). The CDR3 spells CASRTGASYNSPLHF. CDR3 DNA: TGTGCCAGTAGGACAGGGGCCTCCTATAATTCACCCCTCCACTTT. Drawing the rest from reference TRBV19 and TRBJ1-6, the complete variable domain is DGGITQSPKYLFRKEGQNVTLSCEQNLNHDAMYWYRQDPGQGLRLIYYSQIVNDFQKGDIAEGYSVSREKKESFPLTVTSAQKNPTAFYLCASRTGASYNSPLHFGNGTRLTVT.

This clonotype qualifies as large (0.1 to 1%). This rearrangement joins TRBV5-4 to TRBJ2-5; TRBD1 aligns across 9 bases. With V trimmed by 4 bases and J by 5 bases, 6 bases remained unmatched. CDR3 length: 14 amino acids. Per germline, CDR1 SGHNT and CDR2 YYREEE (reference sequence). This CDR3 reads CASSPRQGGETQYF. Written as DNA, the CDR3 is TGTGCCAGCAGCCCGAGACAGGGGGGGGAGACCCAGTACTTC. The whole variable domain, remainder taken from reference TRBV5-4 and TRBJ2-5, is ETGVTQSPTHLIKTRGQQVTLRCSSQSGHNTVSWYQQALGQGPQFIFQYYREEENGRGNFPPRFSGLQFPNYSSELNVNALELDDSALYLCASSPRQGGETQYFGPGTRLLVL.

This clonotype counts as medium-sized. V usage is TRBV18 and J usage is TRBJ1-6; D is uncertain. Looked up from germline, CDR1 is KGHSH and CDR2 is LQKENI. V was clipped by 3 bases and J by 13 bases, with 13 bases between them. CDR3 length: 13 residues. The CDR3 region is CASSPRLEDPLHF. Written as DNA, the CDR3 is TGTGCCAGCTCACCCCGACTGGAAGACCCCCTCCACTTT.

The genes are TRBV19 and TRBJ1-2, with 9 nucleotides matching TRBD1. CDR1 LNHDA and CDR2 SQIVND come from the germline V gene (reference sequence). V shed 2 bases and J 7 bases; nucleotides not matched to a gene: 8. The CDR3 is 15 residues long. As DNA, the CDR3 is TGTGCCAGTAGTATAAGGACTACAGGGGGCTCTGGCTACACCTTC. Protein sequence: CASSIRTTGGSGYTF.

The chain links TRBV4-1 to TRBJ2-7, with 7 bases fitting TRBD2. Trimming took 1 base from V and 6 from J; bases not matched to a gene: 15. CDR1 is MGHRA and CDR2 is YSYEKL in the germline V gene. The CDR3 has 17 amino acids. The CDR3 loop reads CASSQGWASGPSGEQYF. The CDR3 nucleotides read TGCGCCAGCAGCCAAGGGTGGGCTAGCGGACCTTCTGGCGAGCAGTACTTC.

The chain joins TRBV5-1 to TRBJ2-7; no clear D gene. The CDR3 covers 16 residues. V was trimmed by 2 bases and J by 1 base, leaving 16 bases between them. Germline V gene lookup returns CDR1 SGHRS and CDR2 YFSETQ. The CDR3 here is CASSFMYKGSSYEQYF. The CDR3 bases are TGCGCCAGCAGCTTTATGTACAAAGGAAGTTCCTACGAGCAGTACTTC.

The J gene is TRBJ1-3, the V gene TRBV7-2; 9 bases are a match to TRBD1. CDR1 SGHTA and CDR2 FQGNSA come from the germline V gene. CDR3 length: 15 residues. J gave up 4 bases and V 6 bases, and 7 bases lay outside the gene matches. In nucleotides, the CDR3 is TGTGCCAGCAGGCAATGGGGACAGGGAGGAAACACCATATATTTT. Protein: CASRQWGQGGNTIYF.

J is TRBJ2-3 and V is TRBV18; TRBD2 agrees at 8 bases. Trimming cost V 3 bases and J 3 bases; bases outside gene matches: 5. Germline assignment: CDR1 KGHSH and CDR2 LQKENI. This CDR3 is 15 amino acids long. The CDR3 region is CASSPNSGTTDTQYF. The CDR3, as DNA: TGTGCCAGCTCACCTAATAGCGGGACGACAGATACGCAGTATTTT.

The chain has TRBV4-1 and TRBJ1-2; D might be TRBD1 (5 bases). Germline values: CDR1 MGHRA, CDR2 YSYEKL. The CDR3 is 15 residues long. The ends were cut back, 1 base at V and 0 bases at J, with 9 bases in the middle. CDR3 sequence: CASSQAPTANYGYTF. In DNA form, the CDR3 reads TGCGCCAGCAGCCAAGCTCCGACAGCTAACTATGGCTACACCTTC.

DNA of the CDR3: TGTGCCAGCAGTTACTCCGACACAGATACGCAGTATTTT. Translating it yields CASSYSDTDTQYF. The chain has TRBV6-2 or TRBV6-3 and TRBJ2-3, with D uncertain. The germline V gene has CDR1 MNHEY and CDR2 SVGEGT. The CDR3 consists of 13 residues. Trimming shortened V by 0 bases and J by 2 bases, and 3 bases separated the two germline ends.

As regards this clonotype: A much more abundant neighbour one base away suggests this may be a read error. The chain links TRBV6-1 to TRBJ2-3, with TRBD1 matching over 8 bases. Germline CDR1 is MNHNS and CDR2 is SASEGT. This CDR3 is built from 15 residues. V lost 10 bases to trimming and J lost 3 bases; unmatched junction nucleotides: 12. The CDR3 coding sequence is TGTGCCAACAGATTCCAGGGGGCTAGGACAGATACGCAGTATTTT. This gives the protein CANRFQGARTDTQYF.

The chain combines TRBV7-2 with TRBJ2-7; D uncertain. Judging by the DNA end, TRBJ2-5 fits better; the J call may be wrong. The CDR3 extends over 14 amino acids. CDR1 is SGHTA and CDR2 is FQGNSA in the germline V gene. CDR3 loop: CASSLVAAEETQYF. CDR3 DNA sequence: TGTGCCAGCAGCTTAGTGGCAGCCGAAGAGACCCAGTACTTC.

The J gene is TRBJ1-1, the V gene TRBV7-8; 8 bases match TRBD1. CDR1 is SGHVS, CDR2 FQNEAQ, per germline. The CDR3 extends over 13 amino acids. Trimming removed 4 bases from V and 9 bases from J; junction bases left unmatched: 7. The CDR3 reads CASSSVGQGKAFF. The CDR3 DNA is TGTGCCAGCAGCTCTGTTGGACAGGGCAAAGCTTTCTTT.

The chain uses TRBV28 and TRBJ1-5; 8 nucleotides agree with TRBD1. The CDR3 runs 13 residues. Losses at the gene ends were 8 bases for V and 6 bases for J; bases not matched to a gene: 6. Germline V CDR1 and CDR2: MDHEN, SYDVKM. CDR3 sequence (DNA): TGTGCCAGCGGACAGGGAGGTACTCAGCCCCAGCATTTT. Translation gives CASGQGGTQPQHF.

In this sample, this clonotype is medium-sized. The CDR3 protein is CASSLFLAGTDTQYF. The CDR3 nucleotides read TGTGCCAGCAGTCTCTTTCTAGCGGGAACAGATACGCAGTATTTT. The chain carries TRBV12-3 or TRBV12-4 and TRBJ2-3, with TRBD2 matching over 9 bases. The V gene end was trimmed by 5 bases and the J gene end by 3 bases; junction bases not matched to a gene: 6. The CDR3 extends over 15 amino acids.

This clonotype was counted a few times. V gene TRBV20-1 combines with J gene TRBJ2-1; maybe TRBD2 (5 bases). CDR3 size: 11 residues. Trimming removed 6 bases at V and 9 bases at J, with 12 bases between. Germline CDR1 DFQATT, CDR2 SNEGSKA (reference sequence). DNA of the CDR3: TGCAGTGCCCGGACTGACCTTGAGCAGTTCTTC. Amino acid sequence: CSARTDLEQFF.

This clonotype was seen a few times. The rearrangement uses TRBV7-8 and TRBJ2-5; the D is unclear. This CDR3 is built from 14 residues. With 1 base removed from V and 1 base from J, the gap between germline ends came to 7 bases. The germline gives CDR1 SGHVS, CDR2 FQNEAQ. CDR3 coding DNA: TGTGCCAGCAGCTTAGGGTACTCCCAAGAGACCCAGTACTTC. It codes for CASSLGYSQETQYF.

This clonotype was counted a single time. The chain combines TRBV2 with TRBJ2-5; D gene uncertain. The V and J ends lost 6 bases and 0 bases respectively, with 5 bases between them. Germline CDR1 SNHLY, CDR2 FYNNEI. This CDR3 is 12 amino acids long. The CDR3 nucleotides are TGTGCCAGCAGGGACGACCAAGAGACCCAGTACTTC. Protein: CASRDDQETQYF. The variable domain in full, completed from reference TRBV2 and TRBJ2-5, reads EPEVTQTPSHQVTQMGQEVILRCVPISNHLYFYWYRQILGQKVEFLVSFYNNEISEKSEIFDDQFSVERPDGSNFTLKIRSTKLEDSAMYFCASRDDQETQYFGPGTRLLVL.

The J gene is TRBJ2-5, the V gene TRBV5-1; either TRBD1 or TRBD2 may supply D (5 bases each). Germline V lookup: CDR1 SGHRS, CDR2 YFSETQ. V was cut by 1 base and J by 3 bases, with 10 bases left in between. This CDR3 spans 14 amino acids. The CDR3 sequence: CASSLRDPKETQYF. The CDR3 DNA is TGCGCCAGCAGCTTGAGGGACCCTAAAGAGACCCAGTACTTC. The complete variable domain, with remaining parts taken from reference TRBV5-1 and TRBJ2-5, reads KAGVTQTPRYLIKTRGQQVTLSCSPISGHRSVSWYQQTPGQGLQFLFEYFSETQRNKGNFPGRFSGRQFSNSRSEMNVSTLELGDSALYLCASSLRDPKETQYFGPGTRLLVL.

This sequence joins TRBV18 and TRBJ1-1; the D is unclear. The CDR3 length is 14 residues. The ends were cut back, 0 bases at V and 3 bases at J, with 8 bases in the middle. Germline values: CDR1 KGHSH, CDR2 LQKENI. The CDR3 reads CASSPPGSYTEAFF. In DNA, the CDR3 is TGTGCCAGCTCACCACCAGGGTCATACACTGAAGCTTTCTTT.

The chain uses TRBV12-3 or TRBV12-4 and TRBJ2-7; D is perhaps TRBD1 (6 bases). CDR3 length: 13 amino acids. Trimming removed 5 bases from V and 2 bases from J, with 10 bases in between. Here the CDR3 DNA reads TGTGCCAGCAGTCGGACAGTAGCCTACGAGCAGTACTTC. Protein sequence: CASSRTVAYEQYF.

CDR3 loop: CASSTVTGQGASGANVLTF. Here the CDR3 DNA reads TGTGCCAGTAGTACAGTAACCGGACAGGGAGCGTCTGGGGCCAACGTCCTGACTTTC. The chain has TRBV19 and TRBJ2-6, with 8 positions matching TRBD1. In germline, CDR1 is LNHDA, CDR2 SQIVND (reference sequence). V shed 4 bases and J 1 base; nucleotides not matched to a gene: 12. The CDR3 covers 19 residues. Combining the CDR3 with reference TRBV19 and TRBJ2-6 gives the whole variable domain DGGITQSPKYLFRKEGQNVTLSCEQNLNHDAMYWYRQDPGQGLRLIYYSQIVNDFQKGDIAEGYSVSREKKESFPLTVTSAQKNPTAFYLCASSTVTGQGASGANVLTFGAGSRLTVL.